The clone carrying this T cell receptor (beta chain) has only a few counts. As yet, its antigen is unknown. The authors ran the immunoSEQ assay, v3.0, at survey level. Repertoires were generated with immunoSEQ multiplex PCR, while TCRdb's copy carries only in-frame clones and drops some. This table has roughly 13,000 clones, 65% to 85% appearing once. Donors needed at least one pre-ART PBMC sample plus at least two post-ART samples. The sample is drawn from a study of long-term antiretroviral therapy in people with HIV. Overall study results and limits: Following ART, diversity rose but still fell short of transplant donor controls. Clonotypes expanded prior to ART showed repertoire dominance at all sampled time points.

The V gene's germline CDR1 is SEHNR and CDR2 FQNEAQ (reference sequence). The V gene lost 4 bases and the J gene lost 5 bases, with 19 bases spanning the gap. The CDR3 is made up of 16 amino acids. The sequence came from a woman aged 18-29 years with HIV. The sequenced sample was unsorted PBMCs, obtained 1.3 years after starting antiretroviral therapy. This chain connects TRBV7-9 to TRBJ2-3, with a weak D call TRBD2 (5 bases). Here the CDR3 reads CASSSDASGEKDTQYF. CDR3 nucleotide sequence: TGTGCCAGCAGCTCCGACGCCAGCGGAGAAAAAGATACGCAGTATTTT.